The clone carrying this T cell receptor (beta chain) appeared once. Here immunoSEQ multiplex PCR was the method, and the copy in TCRdb shows in-frame clones only, minus some. The sample includes tens of thousands of clones, 65% to 85% of them seen just once. The source of the sample is a study of preoperative IRX-2 immunotherapy in early breast cancer. Treatment meaning: preoperative locoregional IRX-2 cytokine immunotherapy. This TCR derives from a human donor with breast cancer. The sequencing used lymph node tissue, collected before IRX-2 immunotherapy.

The CDR3 protein is CASSPSSGVRLETQYF. CDR3 nucleotide sequence: TGTGCCAGCAGTCCTTCTAGCGGGGTTAGGTTGGAGACCCAGTACTTC. The chain carries TRBV6-8 and TRBJ2-5; 9 nucleotides line up with TRBD2. In germline, CDR1 is MNHGY, CDR2 SAAAGT. V shed 5 bases, J shed 5 bases, and the junction held 12 bases outside the gene matches. The CDR3 loop spans 16 amino acids.